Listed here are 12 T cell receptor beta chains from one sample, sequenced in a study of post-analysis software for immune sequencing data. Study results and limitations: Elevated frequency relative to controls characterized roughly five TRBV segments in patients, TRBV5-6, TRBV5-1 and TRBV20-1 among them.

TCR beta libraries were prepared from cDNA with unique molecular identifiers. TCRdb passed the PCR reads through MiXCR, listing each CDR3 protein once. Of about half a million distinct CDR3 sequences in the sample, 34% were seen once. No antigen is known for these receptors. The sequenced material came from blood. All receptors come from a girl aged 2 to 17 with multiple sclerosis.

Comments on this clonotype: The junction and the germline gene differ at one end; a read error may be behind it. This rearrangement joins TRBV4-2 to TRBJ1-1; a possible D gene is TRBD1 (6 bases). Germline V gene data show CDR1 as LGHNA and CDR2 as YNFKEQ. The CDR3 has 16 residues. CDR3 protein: CASSQASGQGNTGAFF. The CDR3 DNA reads TGTGCCAGCAGCCAAGCGTCGGGGCAGGGGAACACTGGAGCTTTCTTT.

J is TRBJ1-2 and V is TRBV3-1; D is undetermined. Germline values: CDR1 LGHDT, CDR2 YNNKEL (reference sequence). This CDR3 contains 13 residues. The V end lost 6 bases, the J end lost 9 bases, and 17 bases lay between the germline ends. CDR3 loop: CASRLRGDPSYTF. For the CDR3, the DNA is TGTGCCAGCAGACTACGTGGAGACCCAAGCTACACCTTC.

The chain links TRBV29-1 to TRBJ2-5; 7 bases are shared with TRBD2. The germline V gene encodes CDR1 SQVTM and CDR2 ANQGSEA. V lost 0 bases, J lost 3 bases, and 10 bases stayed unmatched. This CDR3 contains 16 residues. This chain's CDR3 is CSVEDGDPGREETQYF. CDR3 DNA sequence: TGCAGCGTTGAAGACGGCGATCCAGGGAGGGAAGAGACCCAGTACTTC.

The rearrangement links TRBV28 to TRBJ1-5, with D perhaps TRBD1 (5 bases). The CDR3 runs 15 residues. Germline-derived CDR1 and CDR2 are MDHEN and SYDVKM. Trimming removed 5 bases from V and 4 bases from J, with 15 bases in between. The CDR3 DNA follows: TGTGCCAGCAGTCCGGGGGGGGTGTCGAATCAGCCCCAGCATTTT. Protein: CASSPGGVSNQPQHF.

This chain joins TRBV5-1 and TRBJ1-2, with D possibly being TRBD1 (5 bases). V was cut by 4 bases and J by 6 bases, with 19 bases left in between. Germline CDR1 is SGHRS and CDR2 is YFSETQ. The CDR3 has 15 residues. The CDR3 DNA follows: TGCGCCAGCAGCCCCTTAGGAGGGGAAGTAGATGGCTACACCTTC. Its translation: CASSPLGGEVDGYTF.

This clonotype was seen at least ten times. CDR3 loop: CASSVQGPSPDTQYF. The CDR3 bases are TGTGCCAGCAGCGTGCAGGGCCCCAGCCCAGATACGCAGTATTTT. This chain joins TRBV9 and TRBJ2-3; D perhaps matches TRBD1 (5 bases). Per the germline V gene, CDR1 is SGDLS and CDR2 is YYNGEE. The CDR3 contains 15 residues. V was shortened by 2 bases and J by 4 bases, with 14 bases between the two germline ends.

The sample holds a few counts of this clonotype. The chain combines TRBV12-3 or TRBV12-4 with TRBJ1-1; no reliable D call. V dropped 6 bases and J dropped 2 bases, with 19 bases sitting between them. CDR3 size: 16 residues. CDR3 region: CASSSRIRRENTEAFF. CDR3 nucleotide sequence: TGTGCCAGCAGCTCCCGGATCAGGAGGGAAAACACTGAAGCTTTCTTT.

The CDR3 sequence is CASSQDSQGYQPQHF. CDR3 DNA sequence: TGCGCCAGCAGCCAAGATAGCCAGGGATATCAGCCCCAGCATTTT. V gene TRBV4-1 combines with J gene TRBJ1-5; perhaps TRBD1 as D (5 bases). This CDR3 comprises 15 residues. CDR1 and CDR2 from the germline V gene are MGHRA and YSYEKL. V lost 0 bases and J lost 5, with 11 bases in between.

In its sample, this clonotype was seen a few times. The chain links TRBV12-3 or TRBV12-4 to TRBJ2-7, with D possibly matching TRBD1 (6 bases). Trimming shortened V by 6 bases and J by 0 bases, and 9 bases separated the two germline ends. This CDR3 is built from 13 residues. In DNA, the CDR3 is TGTGCCAGCAGGTGGGACAACTCCTACGAGCAGTACTTC. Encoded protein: CASRWDNSYEQYF.

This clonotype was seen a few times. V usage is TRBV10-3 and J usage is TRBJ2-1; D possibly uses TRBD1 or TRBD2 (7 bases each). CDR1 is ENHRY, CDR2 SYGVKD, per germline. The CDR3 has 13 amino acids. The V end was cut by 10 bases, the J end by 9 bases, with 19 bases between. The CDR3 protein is CATYQGGQGEQFF. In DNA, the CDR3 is TGTGCCACCTATCAGGGGGGGCAGGGTGAGCAGTTCTTC.

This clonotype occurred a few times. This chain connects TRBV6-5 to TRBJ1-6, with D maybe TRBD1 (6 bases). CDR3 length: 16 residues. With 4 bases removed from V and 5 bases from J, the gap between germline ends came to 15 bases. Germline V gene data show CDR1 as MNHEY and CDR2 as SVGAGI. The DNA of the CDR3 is TGTGCCAGCAGTTCTCAGGGGTGGCGGAATAATTCACCCCTCCACTTT. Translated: CASSSQGWRNNSPLHF.

CDR3 residues: CASSLGYRRNEKLFF. The DNA for the CDR3 is TGTGCCAGCAGCTTAGGTTACAGGAGAAATGAAAAACTGTTTTTT. The V and J genes are TRBV7-8 and TRBJ1-4, with TRBD1 as a possible D gene (5 bases). CDR3 size: 15 residues. V lost 1 base, J lost 5 bases, and 11 bases lay in between. CDR1 is SGHVS and CDR2 is FQNEAQ in the germline V gene.